The entry below describes one TCR beta chain. This sample stems from a study of blood T cell repertoires in COVID-19. Study summary: Samples of COVID-19 (acute and convalescent) were obtained from the United States, Italy and Spain. Nucleic acid was either cDNA or gDNA, and it came from T cells, B-cell-depleted T cells, or PBMCs.

Authors' processing steps: Reference gene primer amplification in the assay estimated nucleated cell counts. TCRdb's table, derived via immunoSEQ multiplex PCR, lists solely in-frame clones and lacks some. V, J and clone size are taken as reported in that table, and D and trimming were inferred from the DNA itself. This table has under 200,000 clones, more than 70% appearing once. Trimming removed 4 bases at V and 1 base at J, with 7 bases between. CDR3 length: 13 residues. Germline CDR1 reads SGHDN; CDR2 reads FVKESK. This chain uses TRBV14 with TRBJ1-1; no definite D call. This TCR was sampled from a man aged 35-49 years with active or convalescent COVID-19. The specimen sequenced was peripheral blood. The CDR3 protein is CASSLPGNTEAFF. The DNA of the CDR3 is TGTGCCAGCAGCCTTCCGGGGAACACTGAAGCTTTCTTT.